This T cell receptor (beta chain) emerged from a study of long-term antiretroviral therapy in people with HIV. Whole-study context: Some samples came about a decade before the 2015 immediate-ART recommendation, and these were the earliest.

The CDR3 is 15 amino acids. CDR1 and CDR2 from the germline V gene are SGHAT and FQNNGV. Trimming stripped 7 bases from V and 3 bases from J, with 19 bases between. Survey level was the resolution at which the v3.0 immunoSEQ assay ran. Measured with immunoSEQ multiplex PCR; TCRdb has only the in-frame clones, and not every one. The data show some 20,000 clones, over 70% seen once. Every specimen held between roughly 0.85-11 million cryopreserved PBMC. These were thawed and washed before DNA extraction. The specimen was unsorted PBMCs, collected 2.9 years after starting antiretroviral therapy. V usage is TRBV11-2 and J usage is TRBJ2-7, with D possibly being TRBD1 or TRBD2 (5 bases each). The receptor was isolated from a woman in her thirties with HIV. As DNA, the CDR3 is TGTGCCAGCACCGGTAAGGGACCGGCGGGCTACGAGCAGTACTTC. Residues: CASTGKGPAGYEQYF.